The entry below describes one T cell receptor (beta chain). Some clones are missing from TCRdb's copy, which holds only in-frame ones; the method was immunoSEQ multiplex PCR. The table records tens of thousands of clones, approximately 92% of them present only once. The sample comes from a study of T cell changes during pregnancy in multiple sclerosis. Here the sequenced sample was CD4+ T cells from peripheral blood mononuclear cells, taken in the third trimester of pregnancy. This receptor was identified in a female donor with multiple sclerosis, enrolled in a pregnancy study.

The CDR3 DNA is TGTGCCAGCGGTACGGGACTCGCCCGGGAGCTGTTTTTT. Amino acid sequence: CASGTGLARELFF. The chain carries TRBV6-5 and TRBJ2-2, with D perhaps matching TRBD2 (6 bases). From germline, CDR1 is MNHEY and CDR2 SVGAGI. V lost 8 bases to trimming and J lost 9 bases, with 16 bases between them. This CDR3 is built from 13 residues.